This T cell receptor (beta chain) is drawn from a study of blood T cell repertoires in COVID-19. Overall study context: Acute and convalescent COVID-19 specimens originated in the United States, Italy and Spain. T cells, B-cell-depleted T cells, or PBMCs provided the cDNA or gDNA that served as material.

The CDR3 has 15 amino acids. Germline-derived CDR1 and CDR2 are KGHSH and LQKENI. The V gene end was trimmed by 3 bases and the J gene end by 5 bases; junction bases not matched to a gene: 4. Original analysis: Estimation of nucleated cell counts was performed using reference gene primer amplification. The data were produced by immunoSEQ multiplex PCR, yet TCRdb's version contains in-frame clones alone and is incomplete. V, J and clone size were drawn from that table, and D and trimming were deduced from the DNA. Of approximately 100,000 clones detected, around nine tenths appear once; the ten largest clones hold 3.1%.

V and J are TRBV18 and TRBJ2-2; 9 positions match TRBD1. The TCR originated in a man in his fifties in a cohort sampled during active COVID-19. The sample consisted of peripheral blood. The CDR3 sequence: CASSPGQGITGELFF. As DNA, the CDR3 is TGTGCCAGCTCACCGGGACAGGGAATAACCGGGGAGCTGTTTTTT.